This T cell receptor beta chain originates from a study of blood T cell repertoires in COVID-19. Study summary: Donors in the United States, Italy and Spain gave samples during acute or convalescent COVID-19.

V was clipped by 2 bases and J by 7 bases; unmatched bases: 9. The CDR3 extends over 15 amino acids. CDR1 is GTSNPN, CDR2 SVGIG, per germline (reference sequence). The method was immunoSEQ multiplex PCR; TCRdb's version includes in-frame clones alone and lacks a portion of them. The table includes around 100,000 clones, 84% detected once. The source is a human donor in a cohort sampled during active COVID-19. The sequenced sample consisted of peripheral blood. The chain couples TRBV30 to TRBJ1-4; 8 bases are a match to TRBD1. The CDR3 spells CAWSSGRGLAEKLFF. The CDR3 region has the DNA TGTGCCTGGAGTTCGGGCAGGGGGCTTGCTGAAAAACTGTTTTTT.